These 24 T cell receptor beta chains were sequenced from one sample in a study of response to subunit inactivated influenza vaccine. Using its own MiXCR run on the RT-PCR reads, TCRdb lists one record per CDR3 protein. The table has more than 600,000 distinct CDR3 sequences, approximately 18% seen once. The input for sequencing was PBMCs from blood, taken around 5 days after vaccination. The receptors here all came from a man aged 50-59 years who received an inactivated influenza vaccine.

The chain carries TRBV7-8 and TRBJ1-1; TRBD1 matches at 7 bases. Per the germline V gene, CDR1 is SGHVS and CDR2 is FQNEAQ. Trimming cost V 5 bases and J 4 bases; bases outside gene matches: 4. CDR3 size: 13 residues. The CDR3 is CASSRNRGTEAFF. In DNA, the CDR3 is TGTGCCAGCAGCAGAAACAGGGGCACTGAAGCTTTCTTT.

The rearrangement joins TRBV5-1 to TRBJ2-3; D gene ambiguous. The CDR3 has 14 residues. V dropped 1 base and J dropped 1 base, with 7 bases sitting between them. CDR1 is SGHRS, CDR2 YFSETQ, per germline. The CDR3 DNA sequence: TGCGCCAGCAGCTTGTTACCGGGCACAGATACGCAGTATTTT. It yields the protein CASSLLPGTDTQYF.

V gene TRBV5-1 combines with J gene TRBJ2-7, with TRBD2 matching over 8 bases. The V gene end was trimmed by 2 bases and the J gene end by 5 bases; junction bases not matched to a gene: 6. Germline V CDR1 and CDR2: SGHRS, YFSETQ. This CDR3 comprises 14 residues. CDR3 in amino acids: CASSLGAGVHEQYF. The DNA of the CDR3 is TGCGCCAGCAGCTTAGGAGCGGGAGTCCACGAGCAGTACTTC.

About this clonotype itself: Germline and junction disagree at one end, which may indicate a read error. The V call is TRBV27, the J call TRBJ2-5, with D unclear. Germline lookup yields CDR1 MNHEY and CDR2 SMNVEV (reference sequence). The CDR3 totals 15 residues. The CDR3 nucleotides are TGTGCCAGCAGTCTATCTTGGGCAGCACAAGAGACCCAGTACTTC. It specifies CASSLSWAAQETQYF.

In this sample, this clonotype turned up once. This chain connects TRBV24-1 to TRBJ2-6; no definite D call. The V gene's germline CDR1 is KGHDR and CDR2 SFDVKD. V dropped 7 bases and J dropped 3 bases, with 12 bases sitting between them. The CDR3 runs to 15 residues. The CDR3 sequence is CATSAPGDGANVLTF. Written as DNA, the CDR3 is TGTGCCACCAGCGCACCTGGGGATGGGGCCAACGTCCTGACTTTC.

There are many counts of this clonotype. The CDR3: CASSYGRADTQYF. The CDR3 DNA follows: TGTGCCAGCAGTTACGGGAGAGCAGATACGCAGTATTTT. The genes are TRBV6-5 and TRBJ2-3, with D perhaps TRBD2 (5 bases). The length of the CDR3 is 13 residues. Trimming removed 2 bases at V and 4 bases at J, with 7 bases between. Germline assignment: CDR1 MNHEY and CDR2 SVGAGI.

CDR3 sequence: CASSPRGLEAFF. Written as DNA, the CDR3 is TGTGCCAGTAGTCCAAGGGGACTTGAAGCTTTCTTT. The chain uses TRBV19 and TRBJ1-1; TRBD1 might be the D (5 bases). Germline CDR1 and CDR2: LNHDA and SQIVND (reference sequence). The CDR3 contains 12 residues. The V gene lost 5 bases and the J gene lost 7 bases, with 11 bases spanning the gap.

This clonotype appeared a few times. This sequence joins TRBV20-1 and TRBJ2-3; no reliable D call. Germline V gene data show CDR1 as DFQATT and CDR2 as SNEGSKA (reference sequence). Trimming pared 2 bases from V and 6 bases from J, leaving 12 bases between. This CDR3 is built from 13 residues. As DNA, the CDR3 is TGCAGTGCTAGACCAAACGCGAGGGATACGCAGTATTTT. It is translated as CSARPNARDTQYF.

CDR3 DNA: TGTGCCAGCAGTTACTCGAGACTAGCGGGGGACTACGAGCAGTACTTC. Its protein is CASSYSRLAGDYEQYF. The chain joins TRBV6-2 or TRBV6-3 to TRBJ2-7, with 12 bases aligning to TRBD2. V was pared by 0 bases and J by 3 bases, with 3 bases of the junction left unmatched. CDR1 is MNHEY and CDR2 is SVGEGT in the germline V gene. The CDR3 covers 16 residues.

The chain recombines TRBV5-1 with TRBJ1-6; D not certain. This CDR3 region has 15 residues. Germline values: CDR1 SGHRS, CDR2 YFSETQ. Trimming removed 3 bases at V and 2 bases at J, with 9 bases between. The CDR3 nucleotides read TGCGCCAGCAGCTCGGGCGGGACCTATAATTCACCCCTCCACTTT. This codes for CASSSGGTYNSPLHF.

This clonotype was recorded a few times. The chain combines TRBV6-1 with TRBJ2-1, with D possibly matching TRBD2 (6 bases). The length of the CDR3 is 15 residues. V gave up 1 base and J gave up 3 bases, with 10 bases separating them. CDR1 is MNHNS, CDR2 SASEGT, per germline. The CDR3 is CASSEGKTSYNEQFF. For the CDR3, the DNA is TGTGCCAGCAGTGAAGGGAAGACTAGCTACAATGAGCAGTTCTTC.

This clonotype was seen only a few times. This chain connects TRBV27 to TRBJ2-3, with a weak D call TRBD1 (6 bases). Trimming left V 5 bases short and J 6 bases short, with 18 bases between. CDR1 and CDR2 (germline): MNHEY, SMNVEV (reference sequence). This CDR3 is 15 amino acids long. CDR3 protein: CASSNPSQGWDTQYF. In DNA, the CDR3 is TGTGCCAGCAGTAACCCGTCACAGGGTTGGGATACGCAGTATTTT.

As regards this clonotype: The junction shows a germline mismatch at one end, possibly a read error. The V call is TRBV11-2, the J call TRBJ2-7; 13 positions match TRBD2. The CDR3 is 15 residues long. The germline CDR1 and CDR2 sequences are SGHAT and FQNNGV. The CDR3 bases are TGTTCCAGCAGCTTGGGACTAGCGGGACATTACGAGCAGTACTTC. It is translated as CSSSLGLAGHYEQYF.

The genes are TRBV5-1 and TRBJ2-3; D may be TRBD2 (5 bases). CDR3 length: 16 residues. CDR1 is SGHRS, CDR2 YFSETQ, per germline. V was shortened by 0 bases and J by 0 bases, with 11 bases between the two germline ends. CDR3: CASSLEGLMSTDTQYF. The CDR3 DNA is TGCGCCAGCAGCTTGGAAGGACTCATGAGCACAGATACGCAGTATTTT.

CDR3 residues: CASRYPLDRPNTEAFF. The CDR3 DNA reads as TGTGCCAGCAGATATCCTCTCGACAGGCCGAACACTGAAGCTTTCTTT. The chain is built from TRBV12-3 or TRBV12-4 and TRBJ1-1, with D possibly TRBD1 on 6 matching bases. The CDR3 runs to 16 residues. V lost 6 bases and J lost 1, with 18 bases in between.

This clonotype was seen a handful of times. The chain carries TRBV5-5 and TRBJ2-1; tentative D call: TRBD1 (6 bases). The CDR3 consists of 13 residues. Germline-derived CDR1 and CDR2 are SGHKS and YYEKEE (reference sequence). Trimming removed 4 bases from V and 9 bases from J, with 14 bases in between. Here the CDR3 reads CASSITGKAEQFF. CDR3 nucleotides: TGTGCCAGCAGCATCACAGGGAAGGCTGAGCAGTTCTTC.

A few counts support this clonotype. This rearrangement joins TRBV12-3 or TRBV12-4 to TRBJ1-5, with D possibly matching TRBD1 (6 bases). Trimming removed 6 bases at V and 2 bases at J, with 11 bases between. The CDR3 consists of 14 residues. CDR3 nucleotides: TGTGCCAGCAGACACAGGGATGGCAATCAGCCCCAGCATTTT. It encodes CASRHRDGNQPQHF.

This clonotype was detected only a few times. The V and J genes are TRBV28 and TRBJ2-3, with D tentatively TRBD2 (5 bases). Germline V lookup: CDR1 MDHEN, CDR2 SYDVKM. V lost 8 bases and J 6 bases, leaving 24 bases between the germline ends. The CDR3 length is 16 residues. The CDR3 DNA is TGTGCCAGCTCTATAGCTAGGACTCCAGGCGTGGATACGCAGTATTTT. It encodes CASSIARTPGVDTQYF. The full variable domain, rest sourced from reference TRBV28 and TRBJ2-3, is DVKVTQSSRYLVKRTGEKVFLECVQDMDHENMFWYRQDPGLGLRLIYFSYDVKMKEKGDIPEGYSVSREKKERFSLILESASTNQTSMYLCASSIARTPGVDTQYFGPGTRLTVL.

V is TRBV5-5 and J is TRBJ2-1; D possibly corresponds to TRBD2 (5 bases). V lost 10 bases, J lost 0 bases, and 23 bases lay in between. Germline V gene lookup returns CDR1 SGHKS and CDR2 YYEKEE (reference sequence). This CDR3 comprises 17 residues. For the CDR3, the DNA is TGTGCCTCGGCCGGGGTCAAGATCGGCAGCTCCTACAATGAGCAGTTCTTC. Protein product: CASAGVKIGSSYNEQFF.

This chain uses TRBV12-3 or TRBV12-4 with TRBJ2-5; 8 bases match TRBD1. The CDR3 consists of 14 residues. Unmatched junction bases numbered 5, after V lost 6 bases and J lost 2 bases. CDR3 loop: CASSRRGLQETQYF. CDR3 nucleotide sequence: TGTGCCAGCAGCCGCAGGGGGCTTCAAGAGACCCAGTACTTC.

In its sample, this clonotype was seen a few times. A read error may produce the germline difference seen at one junction end. J is TRBJ1-5 and V is TRBV25-1, with D uncertain. Germline CDR1 is MGHDK and CDR2 is SYGVNS. This CDR3 spans 13 amino acids. The CDR3 DNA reads TGTGCCAGTAGTGAAATGGGCAATCAGCCCCAGCATTTT. Residues: CASSEMGNQPQHF. The full variable domain, rest sourced from reference TRBV25-1 and TRBJ1-5, is EADIYQTPRYLVIGTGKKITLECSQTMGHDKMYWYQQDPGMELHLIHYSYGVNSTEKGDLSSESTVSRIRTEHFPLTLESARPSHTSQYLCASSEMGNQPQHFGDGTRLSIL.

The sample holds a few counts of this clonotype. This chain uses TRBV29-1 with TRBJ2-3; tentatively, D is TRBD2 (6 bases). Looked up from germline, CDR1 is SQVTM and CDR2 is ANQGSEA. V was cut by 5 bases and J by 6 bases, with 18 bases left in between. CDR3 length equals 14 residues. CDR3 nucleotides: TGCAGCGTTAACGGACTATCAGCAGGGGATACGCAGTATTTT. Translation: CSVNGLSAGDTQYF.

This clonotype came up many times. The gene calls are TRBV29-1 and TRBJ2-3; unclear D gene. CDR1 and CDR2 (germline): SQVTM, ANQGSEA. V was shortened by 4 bases and J by 0 bases, with 14 bases between the two germline ends. The CDR3 contains 15 residues. CDR3 region: CSVAGPGSSTDTQYF. Here the CDR3 DNA reads TGCAGCGTTGCCGGACCAGGTTCTAGCACAGATACGCAGTATTTT.

The chain has TRBV29-1 and TRBJ2-7; 15 bases match TRBD2. CDR1 is SQVTM, CDR2 ANQGSEA, per germline. With V trimmed by 1 base and J by 2 bases, 3 bases remained unmatched. The length of the CDR3 is 16 residues. Here the CDR3 reads CSVEGTSGGETYEQYF. Written as DNA, the CDR3 is TGCAGCGTTGAAGGGACTAGCGGGGGGGAGACCTACGAGCAGTACTTC.